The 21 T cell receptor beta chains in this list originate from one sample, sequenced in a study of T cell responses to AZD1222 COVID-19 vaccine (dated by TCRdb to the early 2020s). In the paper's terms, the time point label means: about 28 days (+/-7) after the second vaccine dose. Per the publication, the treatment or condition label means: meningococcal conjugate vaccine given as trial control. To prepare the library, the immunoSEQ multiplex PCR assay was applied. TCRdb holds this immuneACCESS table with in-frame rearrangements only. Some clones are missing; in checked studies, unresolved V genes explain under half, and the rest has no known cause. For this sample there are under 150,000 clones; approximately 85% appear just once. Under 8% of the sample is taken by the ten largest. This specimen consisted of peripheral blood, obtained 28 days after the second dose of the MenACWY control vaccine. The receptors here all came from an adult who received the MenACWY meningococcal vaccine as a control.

The CDR3 spells CASSDWGAKNIQYF. CDR3 DNA sequence: TGTGCCAGCAGCGACTGGGGGGCCAAAAACATTCAGTACTTC. The chain recombines TRBV27 with TRBJ2-4; possibly TRBD1 or TRBD2 for D (5 bases each). Germline CDR1 and CDR2: MNHEY and SMNVEV (reference sequence). CDR3 length: 14 residues. V dropped 6 bases and J dropped 1 base, with 10 bases sitting between them.

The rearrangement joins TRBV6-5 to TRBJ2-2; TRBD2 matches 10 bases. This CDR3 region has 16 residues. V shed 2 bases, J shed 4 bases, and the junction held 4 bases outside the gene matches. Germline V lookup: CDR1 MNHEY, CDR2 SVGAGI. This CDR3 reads CASSYSSGGFTGELFF. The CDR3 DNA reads TGTGCCAGCAGTTACAGTAGCGGGGGGTTCACCGGGGAGCTGTTTTTT.

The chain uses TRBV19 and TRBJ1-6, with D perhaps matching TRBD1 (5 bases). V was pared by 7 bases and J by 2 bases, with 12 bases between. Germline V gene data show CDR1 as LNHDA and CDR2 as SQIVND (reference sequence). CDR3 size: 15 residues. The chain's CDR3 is CASKPGRTYNSPLHF. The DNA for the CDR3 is TGTGCCAGTAAACCGGGACGGACCTATAATTCACCCCTCCACTTT.

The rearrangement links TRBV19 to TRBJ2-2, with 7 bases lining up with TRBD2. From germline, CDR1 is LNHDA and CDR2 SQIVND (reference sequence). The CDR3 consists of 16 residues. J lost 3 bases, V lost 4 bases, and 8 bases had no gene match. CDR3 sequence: CASSSSYAGDTGELFF. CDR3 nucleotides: TGTGCCAGTAGTAGTAGTTATGCGGGAGACACCGGGGAGCTGTTTTTT.

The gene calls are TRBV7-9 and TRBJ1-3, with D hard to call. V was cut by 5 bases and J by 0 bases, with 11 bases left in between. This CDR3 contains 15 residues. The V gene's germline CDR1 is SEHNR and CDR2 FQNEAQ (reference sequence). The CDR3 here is CASSPAPGSGNTIYF. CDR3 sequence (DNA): TGTGCCAGCAGCCCGGCCCCGGGCTCTGGAAACACCATATATTTT.

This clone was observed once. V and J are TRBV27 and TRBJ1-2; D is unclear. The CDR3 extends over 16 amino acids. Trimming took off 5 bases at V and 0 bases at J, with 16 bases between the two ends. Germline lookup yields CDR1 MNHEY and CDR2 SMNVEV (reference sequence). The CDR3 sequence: CASSPFSRPTNYGYTF. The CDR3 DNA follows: TGTGCCAGCAGTCCATTCAGCAGGCCTACTAACTATGGCTACACCTTC.

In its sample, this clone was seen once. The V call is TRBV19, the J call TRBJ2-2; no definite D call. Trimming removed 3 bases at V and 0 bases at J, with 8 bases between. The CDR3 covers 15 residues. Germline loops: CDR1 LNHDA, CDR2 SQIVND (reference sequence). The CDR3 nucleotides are TGTGCCAGTAGTATTTTAGGGACGAACACCGGGGAGCTGTTTTTT. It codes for CASSILGTNTGELFF. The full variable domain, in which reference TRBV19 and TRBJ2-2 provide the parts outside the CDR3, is DGGITQSPKYLFRKEGQNVTLSCEQNLNHDAMYWYRQDPGQGLRLIYYSQIVNDFQKGDIAEGYSVSREKKESFPLTVTSAQKNPTAFYLCASSILGTNTGELFFGEGSRLTVL.

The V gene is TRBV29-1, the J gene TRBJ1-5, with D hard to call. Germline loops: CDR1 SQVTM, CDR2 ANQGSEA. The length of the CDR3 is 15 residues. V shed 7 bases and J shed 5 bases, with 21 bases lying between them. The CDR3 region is CSASDGSNGDQPQHF. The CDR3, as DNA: TGCAGCGCCTCGGACGGTTCGAACGGGGATCAGCCCCAGCATTTT.

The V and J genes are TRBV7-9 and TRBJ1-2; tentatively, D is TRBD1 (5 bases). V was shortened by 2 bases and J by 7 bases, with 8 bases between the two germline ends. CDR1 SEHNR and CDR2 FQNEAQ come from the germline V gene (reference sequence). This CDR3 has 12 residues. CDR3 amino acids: CASSLRGVGYTF. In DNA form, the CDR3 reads TGTGCCAGCAGCTTAAGGGGTGTTGGCTACACCTTC.

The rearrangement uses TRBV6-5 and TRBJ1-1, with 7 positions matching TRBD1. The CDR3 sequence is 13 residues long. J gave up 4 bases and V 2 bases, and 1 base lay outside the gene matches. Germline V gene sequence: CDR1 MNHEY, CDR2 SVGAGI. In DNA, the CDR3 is TGTGCCAGCAGTTACAGGGGGCTCACTGAAGCTTTCTTT. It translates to CASSYRGLTEAFF.

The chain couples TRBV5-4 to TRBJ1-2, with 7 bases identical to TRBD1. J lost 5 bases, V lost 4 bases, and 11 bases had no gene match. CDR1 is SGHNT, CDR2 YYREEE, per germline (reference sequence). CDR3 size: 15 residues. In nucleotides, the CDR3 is TGTGCCAGCAGCCTACCGGGACAGATTAAGTATGGCTACACCTTC. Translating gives CASSLPGQIKYGYTF. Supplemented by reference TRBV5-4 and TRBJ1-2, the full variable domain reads ETGVTQSPTHLIKTRGQQVTLRCSSQSGHNTVSWYQQALGQGPQFIFQYYREEENGRGNFPPRFSGLQFPNYSSELNVNALELDDSALYLCASSLPGQIKYGYTFGSGTRLTVV.

In DNA, the CDR3 is TGTGCCAGCAGCTTCCCCGAGCTGAACACTGAAGCTTTCTTT. Encoded protein: CASSFPELNTEAFF. This chain connects TRBV5-6 to TRBJ1-1; no reliable D call. Germline-derived CDR1 and CDR2 are SGHDT and YYEEEE. Trimming removed 2 bases at V and 0 bases at J, with 8 bases between. CDR3 length: 14 residues.

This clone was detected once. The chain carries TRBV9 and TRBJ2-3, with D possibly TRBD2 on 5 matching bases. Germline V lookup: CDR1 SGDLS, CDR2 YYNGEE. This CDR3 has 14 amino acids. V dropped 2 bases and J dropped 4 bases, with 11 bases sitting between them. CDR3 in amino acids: CASSVLGVPDTQYF. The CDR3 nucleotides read TGTGCCAGCAGCGTCCTCGGGGTACCAGATACGCAGTATTTT.

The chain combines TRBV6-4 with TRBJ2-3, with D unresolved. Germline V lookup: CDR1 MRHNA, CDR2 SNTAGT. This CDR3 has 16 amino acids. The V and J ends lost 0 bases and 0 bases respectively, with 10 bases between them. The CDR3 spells CASSDSQAASTDTQYF. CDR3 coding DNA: TGTGCCAGCAGTGACTCGCAGGCCGCTAGCACAGATACGCAGTATTTT.

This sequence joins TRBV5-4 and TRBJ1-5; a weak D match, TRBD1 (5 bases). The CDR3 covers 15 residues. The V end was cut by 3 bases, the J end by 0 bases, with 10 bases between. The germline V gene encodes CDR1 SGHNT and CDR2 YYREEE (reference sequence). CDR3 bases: TGTGCCAGCAGCTCTGGGACGGATAGCAATCAGCCCCAGCATTTT. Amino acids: CASSSGTDSNQPQHF.

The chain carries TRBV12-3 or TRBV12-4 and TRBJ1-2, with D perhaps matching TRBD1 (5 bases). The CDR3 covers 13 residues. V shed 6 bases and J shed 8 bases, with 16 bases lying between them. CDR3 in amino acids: CASSEATWGGYTF. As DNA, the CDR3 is TGTGCCAGCAGCGAAGCGACTTGGGGGGGCTACACCTTC.

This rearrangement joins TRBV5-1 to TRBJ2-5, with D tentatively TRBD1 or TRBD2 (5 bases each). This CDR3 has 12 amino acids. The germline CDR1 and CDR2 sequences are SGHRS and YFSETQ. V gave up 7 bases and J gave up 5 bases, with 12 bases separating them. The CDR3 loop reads CASSGARETQYF. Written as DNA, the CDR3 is TGCGCCAGCTCCGGGGCTCGGGAGACCCAGTACTTC.

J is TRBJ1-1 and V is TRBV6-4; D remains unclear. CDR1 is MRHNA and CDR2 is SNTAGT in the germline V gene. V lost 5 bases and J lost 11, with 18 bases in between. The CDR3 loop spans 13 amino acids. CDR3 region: CASSPSRAGHAFF. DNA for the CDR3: TGTGCCAGCAGTCCTAGCCGGGCTGGGCATGCTTTCTTT.

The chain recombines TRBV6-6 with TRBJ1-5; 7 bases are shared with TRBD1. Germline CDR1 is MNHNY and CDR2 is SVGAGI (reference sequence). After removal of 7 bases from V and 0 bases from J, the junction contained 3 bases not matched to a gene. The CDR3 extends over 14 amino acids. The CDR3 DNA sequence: TGTGCCAGCACCAGGGGGGATAGCAATCAGCCCCAGCATTTT. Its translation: CASTRGDSNQPQHF.

The CDR3 protein is CASSWRQTDTQYF. CDR3 sequence (DNA): TGTGCCAGCAGCTGGAGACAGACAGATACGCAGTATTTT. The chain links TRBV5-4 to TRBJ2-3; possible D gene TRBD1, 5 bases. CDR1 SGHNT and CDR2 YYREEE come from the germline V gene (reference sequence). The CDR3 has 13 amino acids. The V end was cut by 3 bases, the J end by 3 bases, with 8 bases between. The full variable domain, in which reference TRBV5-4 and TRBJ2-3 provide the parts outside the CDR3, is ETGVTQSPTHLIKTRGQQVTLRCSSQSGHNTVSWYQQALGQGPQFIFQYYREEENGRGNFPPRFSGLQFPNYSSELNVNALELDDSALYLCASSWRQTDTQYFGPGTRLTVL.

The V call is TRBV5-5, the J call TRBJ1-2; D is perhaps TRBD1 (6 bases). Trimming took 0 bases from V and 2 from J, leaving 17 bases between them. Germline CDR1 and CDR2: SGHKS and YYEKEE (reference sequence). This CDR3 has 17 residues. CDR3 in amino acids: CASSLADGGGRNYGYTF. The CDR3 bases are TGTGCCAGCAGCTTGGCCGACGGAGGGGGGCGGAACTATGGCTACACCTTC.